These 22 T cell receptor beta chains were sequenced from one sample in a study of blood T cells in healthy people across ages. A J-beta primer mix and a sample-barcoded 5' primer were used in a second PCR of about 7 to 12 cycles. TCRdb re-called the 5' RACE reads with MiXCR, one entry per CDR3 protein. The data hold about 1,400,000 distinct CDR3 sequences, with roughly 59% observed a single time. Sequencing was done on a sample of blood. The receptors here all came from a young man in good health.

The chain is built from TRBV7-6 and TRBJ2-1; TRBD1 might be the D (6 bases). V lost 2 bases, J lost 10 bases, and 12 bases lay in between. This CDR3 comprises 13 residues. Looked up from germline, CDR1 is SGHVS and CDR2 is FNYEAQ. This chain's CDR3 is CASSLQGPHEQFF. Written as DNA, the CDR3 is TGTGCCAGCAGCTTACAGGGGCCACACGAGCAGTTCTTC.

The chain couples TRBV6-2 or TRBV6-3 to TRBJ2-5; D call uncertain. The CDR3 has 12 amino acids. Germline assignment: CDR1 MNHEY and CDR2 SVGEGT. Trimming pared 5 bases from V and 11 bases from J, leaving 15 bases between. Here the CDR3 reads CASSPTTMKQYF. The CDR3, as DNA: TGTGCCAGCAGTCCTACTACAATGAAGCAGTACTTC.

The chain uses TRBV25-1 and TRBJ2-4; D tentatively reads TRBD1 or TRBD2 (6 bases each). Trimming removed 4 bases from V and 6 bases from J, with 22 bases in between. CDR3 length equals 17 residues. The germline CDR1 and CDR2 sequences are MGHDK and SYGVNS. CDR3 in amino acids: CASSALRQGRSGNIQYF. CDR3 DNA: TGTGCCAGCAGTGCCCTCAGGCAGGGGAGGTCCGGAAACATTCAGTACTTC.

The V and J genes are TRBV3-1 and TRBJ2-5; TRBD2 might be the D (5 bases). The CDR3 loop spans 13 amino acids. The germline gives CDR1 LGHDT, CDR2 YNNKEL (reference sequence). Trimming pared 3 bases from V and 5 bases from J, leaving 10 bases between. CDR3 sequence (DNA): TGTGCCAGCAGCCACGCTTCGGGGGAGACCCAGTACTTC. Translation gives CASSHASGETQYF.

The CDR3 region has the DNA TGTGCCAGCAGTGGAGGCGGGCCGCGCTACACCTTC. It yields the protein CASSGGGPRYTF. This chain uses TRBV6-4 with TRBJ1-2; no clear D. V lost 4 bases and J 9 bases, leaving 12 bases between the germline ends. The CDR3 is 12 residues long. Germline-derived CDR1 and CDR2 are MRHNA and SNTAGT.

This chain connects TRBV6-1 to TRBJ1-4; 7 nucleotides agree with TRBD1. V dropped 4 bases and J dropped 3; count of bases not matched to a gene: 5. CDR1 MNHNS and CDR2 SASEGT come from the germline V gene. There are 15 residues in the CDR3. The CDR3 reads CASSVHRGPNEKLFF. The DNA of the CDR3 is TGTGCCAGCAGTGTCCACAGGGGACCTAATGAAAAACTGTTTTTT.

This clonotype was counted a few times. V gene TRBV13 combines with J gene TRBJ2-1; D perhaps matches TRBD1 (5 bases). The V gene's germline CDR1 is PRHDT and CDR2 FYEKMQ (reference sequence). The V and J ends lost 7 bases and 7 bases respectively, with 5 bases between them. The CDR3 runs to 10 residues. The CDR3 sequence is CASNRNEQFF. The CDR3 DNA reads as TGTGCCAGCAACAGGAATGAGCAGTTCTTC.

This clonotype has a handful of counts. The gene calls are TRBV29-1 and TRBJ2-1, with D possibly TRBD1 on 6 matching bases. V shed 7 bases and J shed 7 bases, with 14 bases lying between them. This CDR3 comprises 12 residues. The germline V gene encodes CDR1 SQVTM and CDR2 ANQGSEA. The CDR3 reads CSAGQLTNEQFF. Here the CDR3 DNA reads TGCAGCGCTGGACAGCTTACGAATGAGCAGTTCTTC.

The chain employs TRBV4-1 and TRBJ2-1; TRBD2 matches 9 bases. CDR1 is MGHRA and CDR2 is YSYEKL in the germline V gene. CDR3 size: 18 residues. J gave up 0 bases and V 4 bases, and 10 bases lay outside the gene matches. The CDR3 region has the DNA TGCGCCAGCAGCCCCCGGGTAGCGGGAGACTTCTCCTACAATGAGCAGTTCTTC. It yields the protein CASSPRVAGDFSYNEQFF.

This CDR3 is CASSQDPGLGQETQYF. The CDR3 DNA is TGCGCCAGCAGCCAAGACCCGGGCCTTGGCCAAGAGACCCAGTACTTC. The V and J genes are TRBV4-1 and TRBJ2-5; D is unresolved. From germline, CDR1 is MGHRA and CDR2 YSYEKL. This CDR3 has 16 residues. V shed 0 bases and J shed 1 base, with 12 bases lying between them.

V gene TRBV4-1 combines with J gene TRBJ2-3; D is ambiguous. Between the trimmed V and J ends, which lost 3 bases and 2 bases, there was a span of 9 bases. Germline loops: CDR1 MGHRA, CDR2 YSYEKL. The CDR3 contains 14 residues. This CDR3 is CASSQGSYTDTQYF. In DNA form, the CDR3 reads TGCGCCAGCAGCCAGGGGTCCTACACAGATACGCAGTATTTT.

The chain employs TRBV3-1 and TRBJ2-3, with D maybe TRBD2 (6 bases). Trimming removed 0 bases from V and 5 bases from J, with 12 bases in between. Germline CDR1 is LGHDT and CDR2 is YNNKEL (reference sequence). The CDR3 loop spans 15 amino acids. DNA for the CDR3: TGTGCCAGCAGCCAAGATCTTCGGGGGATAGATACGCAGTATTTT. Translating it yields CASSQDLRGIDTQYF.

The chain has TRBV9 and TRBJ1-1; a possible D gene is TRBD1 (6 bases). The germline V gene encodes CDR1 SGDLS and CDR2 YYNGEE. The CDR3 consists of 16 residues. V shed 0 bases and J shed 0 bases, with 12 bases lying between them. Here the CDR3 reads CASSVEPGAMNTEAFF. The CDR3 nucleotides are TGTGCCAGCAGCGTAGAGCCGGGGGCGATGAACACTGAAGCTTTCTTT.

On this clonotype itself: Mismatch with germline at one junction end may stem from a read error. The rearrangement joins TRBV4-1 to TRBJ2-1; 7 nucleotides line up with TRBD1. Germline V gene lookup returns CDR1 MGHRA and CDR2 YSYEKL. This CDR3 has 15 amino acids. The CDR3 sequence: CASSSYRGVWDERFF. CDR3 bases: TGCGCCAGCAGCTCTTACAGGGGTGTTTGGGATGAGCGGTTCTTC.

The rearrangement uses TRBV20-1 and TRBJ2-6; 8 bases match TRBD1. This CDR3 has 16 residues. CDR1 and CDR2 (germline): DFQATT, SNEGSKA (reference sequence). V lost 3 bases to trimming and J lost 0 bases; unmatched junction nucleotides: 4. DNA of the CDR3: TGCAGTGCTAGGGGACAGGACTACTCTGGGGCCAACGTCCTGACTTTC. This encodes CSARGQDYSGANVLTF.

Details on this clonotype: A junction end diverges from the germline sequence, so it may reflect a read error. V usage is TRBV12-3 or TRBV12-4 and J usage is TRBJ2-7; the D gene could be TRBD1 or TRBD2 (5 bases each). The last part of the DNA fits TRBJ2-5 better; the J call may be wrong. The CDR3 runs to 14 residues. The CDR3 spells CASSYNRDQGTQYF. CDR3 coding DNA: TGTGCCAGCAGTTACAACCGGGACCAAGGGACCCAGTACTTC.

The rearrangement links TRBV4-2 to TRBJ2-1; TRBD2 aligns across 10 bases. Germline CDR1 and CDR2: LGHNA and YNFKEQ. Trimming cost V 2 bases and J 8 bases; bases outside gene matches: 6. This CDR3 is 15 amino acids long. The DNA for the CDR3 is TGTGCCAGCAGCCAACATCTAGCGGGAGACGATGAGCAGTTCTTC. This encodes CASSQHLAGDDEQFF.

This clonotype showed up just a few times. V is TRBV2 and J is TRBJ2-3; D possibly corresponds to TRBD2 (6 bases). Germline values: CDR1 SNHLY, CDR2 FYNNEI. V lost 1 base, J lost 0 bases, and 8 bases lay in between. The CDR3 has 15 amino acids. CDR3 region: CASSEGTTSTDTQYF. The DNA for the CDR3 is TGTGCCAGCAGTGAAGGGACTACGAGCACAGATACGCAGTATTTT.

The chain recombines TRBV20-1 with TRBJ1-1; 8 nucleotides line up with TRBD1. The CDR3 consists of 15 residues. The trim removed 7 bases at V and 0 bases at J, leaving 10 bases unmatched. The germline gives CDR1 DFQATT, CDR2 SNEGSKA (reference sequence). The CDR3 bases are TGCAGTGTCACTAACAGGGGGACGATGAACACTGAAGCTTTCTTT. Amino acid sequence: CSVTNRGTMNTEAFF.

The chain has TRBV27 and TRBJ2-5; possible D gene TRBD2, 6 bases. The end of the DNA aligns better with TRBJ2-7, so the J call may be wrong. The CDR3 runs 17 residues. The germline gives CDR1 MNHEY, CDR2 SMNVEV (reference sequence). The CDR3 DNA reads as TGTGCCAGCAGTCCGATTCGGGTGGTGGCGGGAACCTACGAGCAGTACTTC. Its protein product is CASSPIRVVAGTYEQYF.

The chain links TRBV27 to TRBJ2-3, with 8 nucleotides matching TRBD2. The CDR3 length is 14 residues. V was clipped by 0 bases and J by 5 bases; unmatched bases: 1. The V gene's germline CDR1 is MNHEY and CDR2 SMNVEV (reference sequence). The CDR3 DNA sequence: TGTGCCAGCAGTTTATCAGCGGGGGTAGATACGCAGTATTTT. Translating gives CASSLSAGVDTQYF.

V is TRBV14 and J is TRBJ2-3; D might be TRBD2 (5 bases). The CDR3 spans 13 residues. The germline CDR1 and CDR2 sequences are SGHDN and FVKESK. V lost 2 bases and J 4 bases, leaving 7 bases between the germline ends. The DNA of the CDR3 is TGTGCCAGCAGCCAACAGAGGGCAGATACGCAGTATTTT. This encodes CASSQQRADTQYF.